The rows below give T cell receptor beta chains drawn from one sample of a study of prognosis after radiotherapy for stage I lung cancer. In TCRdb, the multiplex PCR reads were re-called with MiXCR into one record per CDR3 protein. The table has around 30,000 distinct CDR3 sequences, around 30% seen once. This sample comprised PBMCs, obtained before or after stereotactic body radiation therapy (not recorded which). These receptors all stem from a donor at least 50 years old with non-small cell lung cancer. The CDR3 runs from the conserved cysteine through the conserved F or W. D genes are given only for firm matches. Only part of the rows carry a size: once, few, many, or a class if the clone is expanded.

D	size	V	J	CDR3	DNA
-	-	TRBV28	TRBJ1-5	CASSPTGQGDNQPQHF	TGTGCCAGCAGTCCTACCGGACAAGGGGACAATCAGCCCCAGCATTTT
TRBD2	many	TRBV11-3	TRBJ2-5	CASSPGTSGRETQYF	TGTGCCAGCAGCCCTGGGACTAGCGGGAGGGAGACCCAGTACTTC
TRBD1	-	TRBV2	TRBJ1-1	CASRTGGESTEAFF	TGTGCCAGCCGGACAGGGGGCGAATCCACTGAAGCTTTCTTT
-	many	TRBV19	TRBJ1-5	CASSRVSSNQPQHF	TGTGCCAGCAGCAGGGTCTCTAGCAATCAGCCCCAGCATTTT
-	-	TRBV6-1	TRBJ2-7	CASSAWVNEHYF	TGTGCCAGCAGTGCCTGGGTGAACGAGCATTACTTC
TRBD1	-	TRBV12-3/TRBV12-4	TRBJ1-2	CASRTGAYGYTF	TGTGCCAGCAGGACAGGGGCCTATGGCTACACCTTC
-	many	TRBV2	TRBJ1-5	CASSEIRFQPQHF	TGTGCCAGCAGTGAAATACGGTTTCAGCCCCAGCATTTT
TRBD1	-	TRBV7-9	TRBJ2-7	CASSHRDRGDEQYF	TGTGCCAGCAGCCACCGGGACAGGGGCGACGAGCAGTACTTC
TRBD1	many	TRBV9	TRBJ2-7	CASSVGTGLEQYF	TGTGCCAGCAGCGTAGGGACAGGGTTGGAGCAGTACTTC
-	few	TRBV20-1	TRBJ2-7	CSALEQLKVHEQYF	TGCAGTGCCCTCGAGCAGCTAAAGGTCCACGAGCAGTACTTC
-	-	TRBV10-3	TRBJ2-1	CAISDRTEKRYNEQFF	TGTGCCATCAGTGATAGGACGGAAAAGCGTTACAATGAGCAGTTCTTC
-	many	TRBV7-3	TRBJ1-6	CASSSNPGIGSPLHF	TGTGCCAGCAGCTCAAACCCGGGCATCGGTTCACCCCTCCACTTT
TRBD2	few	TRBV6-2/TRBV6-3	TRBJ2-4	CASLLGTSGNIQYF	TGTGCCAGCTTGCTCGGGACTAGCGGTAACATTCAGTACTTC
-	-	TRBV6-5	TRBJ1-2	CASSYPDSYFYTF	TGTGCCAGCAGTTACCCCGACAGCTATTTCTACACCTTC
-	-	TRBV18	TRBJ2-1	CASSPPRAETNEQFF	TGTGCCAGCTCACCACCAAGGGCGGAGACGAATGAGCAGTTCTTC
TRBD1	many	TRBV6-4	TRBJ1-4	CASSAPGTGGREKLFF	TGTGCCAGCAGTGCCCCCGGGACAGGGGGCCGGGAAAAACTGTTTTTT
-	-	TRBV6-2/TRBV6-3	TRBJ2-7	CASSYSIGERTNSYEQYF	TGTGCCAGCAGTTACTCGATAGGGGAGCGGACCAACTCCTACGAGCAGTACTTC